This TCR beta chain was sequenced in a study of cytomegalovirus exposure and HLA in healthy donors. About the research overall: A prior study identified some 100 million unique TCR beta sequences from about 180 million T cells. Study findings and constraints: Most TCR beta V segments were productive about 87% or about 30% of the time in an earlier analysis. Across HLA loci, a later analysis found differing TCR association rates, with DRB1 most and HLA-C fewest. HLA alleles showed associations with 16,951 TCR beta sequences in a later analysis, at a 0.05 false discovery rate.

The PCR contained 60 Vbeta and 13 Jbeta primers. TCRdb's table, derived via immunoSEQ multiplex PCR, lists solely in-frame clones and lacks some. The sample holds about 170,000 clones, 60% to 85% seen once. Remarks on this clone: Its antigen is still unknown.

The CDR3 consists of 14 residues. The germline CDR1 and CDR2 sequences are SNHLY and FYNNEI. V gave up 11 bases and J gave up 0 bases, with 11 bases separating them. The sample comprised PBMCs. This receptor was obtained from a female donor in good health and CMV-seronegative. This rearrangement joins TRBV2 to TRBJ1-6; the D gene is possibly TRBD1 (5 bases). The DNA for the CDR3 is TGTGCCTCCAGGGAGGGCTCCTATAATTCACCCCTCCACTTT. Its translation: CASREGSYNSPLHF.